These 9 T cell receptor beta chains came from one sample sequenced in a study of cytomegalovirus exposure and HLA in healthy donors. The PCR had 60 Vbeta and 13 Jbeta primers. The assay was immunoSEQ multiplex PCR, and TCRdb's table has in-frame clones only and misses some. The sample holds about 150,000 clones, approximately 80% seen once. The sequencing input was PBMCs. These receptors originate from a man aged 30 to 39 in good health and CMV-seropositive.

The V gene is TRBV9, the J gene TRBJ2-5; 14 nucleotides agree with TRBD2. CDR1 is SGDLS and CDR2 is YYNGEE in the germline V gene. The CDR3 covers 17 residues. J lost 5 bases, V lost 4 bases, and 10 bases had no gene match. The CDR3 region is CASSPGTSGSGMETQYF. CDR3 nucleotides: TGTGCCAGCAGCCCCGGGACTAGCGGGAGTGGTATGGAGACCCAGTACTTC. The variable domain in full, completed from reference TRBV9 and TRBJ2-5, reads DSGVTQTPKHLITATGQRVTLRCSPRSGDLSVYWYQQSLDQGLQFLIQYYNGEERAKGNILERFSAQQFPDLHSELNLSSLELGDSALYFCASSPGTSGSGMETQYFGPGTRLLVL.

This chain joins TRBV5-1 and TRBJ2-5, with TRBD2 identical over 10 bases. Per the germline V gene, CDR1 is SGHRS and CDR2 is YFSETQ. The V gene end was trimmed by 3 bases and the J gene end by 5 bases; junction bases not matched to a gene: 7. The CDR3 is made up of 15 amino acids. This CDR3 reads CASSYEAGGEETQYF. The CDR3 DNA is TGCGCCAGCAGCTACGAAGCGGGAGGGGAGGAGACCCAGTACTTC.

V and J are TRBV7-9 and TRBJ2-6, with 8 bases lining up with TRBD1. The germline V gene has CDR1 SEHNR and CDR2 FQNEAQ (reference sequence). This CDR3 has 18 amino acids. V was pared by 4 bases and J by 4 bases, with 12 bases of the junction left unmatched. The CDR3 DNA reads as TGTGCCAGCAGCTCTACGGACAGGGCCGTGGGGGGGGCCAACGTCCTGACTTTC. This translates into CASSSTDRAVGGANVLTF.

V usage is TRBV6-1 and J usage is TRBJ1-5; no definite D call. The CDR3 is 13 residues long. CDR1 MNHNS and CDR2 SASEGT come from the germline V gene. Deletions cut 4 bases from V and 6 bases from J, with 10 bases between. CDR3 bases: TGTGCCAGCAGTGCCTCCTCGGTTCAGCCCCAGCATTTT. The encoded protein is CASSASSVQPQHF.

The rearrangement uses TRBV6-5 and TRBJ2-5; a possible D gene is TRBD1 (5 bases). The J call could be wrong; TRBJ2-7 is a better fit for the DNA end. Looked up from germline, CDR1 is MNHEY and CDR2 is SVGAGI. The CDR3 totals 13 residues. As DNA, the CDR3 is TGTGCCAGCAGTACAGGTCCCTCCTACGAGCAGTACTTC. Amino acid sequence: CASSTGPSYEQYF.

The J gene is TRBJ1-2, the V gene TRBV6-5; 7 nucleotides line up with TRBD1. V shed 5 bases, J shed 2 bases, and the junction held 2 bases outside the gene matches. Germline V gene data show CDR1 as MNHEY and CDR2 as SVGAGI. The CDR3 loop spans 13 amino acids. For the CDR3, the DNA is TGTGCCAGCAGTGCGGACAGGAACTATGGCTACACCTTC. Translated: CASSADRNYGYTF.

The J gene is TRBJ2-5, the V gene TRBV5-6, with no clear D. The last part of the DNA fits TRBJ2-7 better; the J call may be wrong. CDR1 SGHDT and CDR2 YYEEEE come from the germline V gene. The CDR3 is 13 residues long. The CDR3, as DNA: TGTGCCAGCAGCTTCATCGCTTCCTACGAGCAGTACTTC. Amino acids: CASSFIASYEQYF.

The rearrangement uses TRBV6-5 and TRBJ1-1; possibly TRBD1 for D (5 bases). The CDR3 spans 15 residues. Germline V gene data show CDR1 as MNHEY and CDR2 as SVGAGI. Trimming left V 4 bases short and J 0 bases short, with 12 bases between. The CDR3 loop is CASSCWGDLNTEAFF. In DNA, the CDR3 is TGTGCCAGCAGTTGCTGGGGGGACCTGAACACTGAAGCTTTCTTT.

V is TRBV7-2 and J is TRBJ2-2, with a weak D call TRBD2 (6 bases). CDR3 length: 17 residues. Per the germline V gene, CDR1 is SGHTA and CDR2 is FQGNSA. V was cut by 5 bases and J by 0 bases, with 16 bases left in between. DNA for the CDR3: TGTGCCAGCAGCCTTCCGGGACTTAGCGCGAACACCGGGGAGCTGTTTTTT. Protein sequence: CASSLPGLSANTGELFF.